One sample yielded the 25 T cell receptor beta chains listed below, sequenced in a study of early T cells in non-severe SARS-CoV-2 infection. Each CDR3 protein is one row after TCRdb ran MiXCR on the 5' RACE reads. The table shows 80,000 to 100,000 distinct CDR3 sequences, with approximately 15% occurring only once. The sequenced material came from whole blood. All receptors derive from an adult who was a healthcare worker with PCR-confirmed SARS-CoV-2 infection or an uninfected control (not recorded which).

The V and J genes are TRBV30 and TRBJ2-3, with 10 nucleotides matching TRBD2. Unmatched junction bases numbered 12, after V lost 5 bases and J lost 1 base. Germline V gene lookup returns CDR1 GTSNPN and CDR2 SVGIG (reference sequence). The CDR3 has 17 residues. CDR3 region: CAWDPSGRLTGTDTQYF. CDR3 DNA sequence: TGTGCCTGGGACCCTAGCGGGAGATTAACTGGCACAGATACGCAGTATTTT.

This chain connects TRBV2 to TRBJ2-2, with D hard to call. The CDR3 spans 16 residues. Germline V gene data show CDR1 as SNHLY and CDR2 as FYNNEI. V lost 6 bases to trimming and J lost 2 bases, with 16 bases between them. Here the CDR3 DNA reads TGTGCCAGCAGAGAGGAACCTCAAGTTAACACCGGGGAGCTGTTTTTT. Amino acids: CASREEPQVNTGELFF.

This clonotype has a handful of counts. This chain connects TRBV6-5 to TRBJ1-1, with TRBD1 as a possible D gene (5 bases). The CDR3 is 15 residues long. Per the germline V gene, CDR1 is MNHEY and CDR2 is SVGAGI. V was cut by 3 bases and J by 2 bases, with 13 bases left in between. In DNA form, the CDR3 reads TGTGCCAGCAGTTATACCGGGACGGCAAACACTGAAGCTTTCTTT. Translating it yields CASSYTGTANTEAFF.

This clonotype has ten or more counts. This chain uses TRBV12-3 or TRBV12-4 with TRBJ2-1; 7 bases are a match to TRBD2. This CDR3 region has 15 residues. After removal of 6 bases from V and 6 bases from J, the junction contained 11 bases not matched to a gene. The CDR3 loop is CASSLSTSVPNEQFF. The CDR3 coding sequence is TGTGCCAGCAGCCTGAGCACTAGCGTTCCCAATGAGCAGTTCTTC.

This chain uses TRBV6-5 with TRBJ2-5; 7 bases are shared with TRBD2. CDR1 is MNHEY and CDR2 is SVGAGI in the germline V gene. CDR3 size: 14 residues. The V and J ends lost 7 bases and 2 bases, in that order; junction bases with no gene match: 7. The CDR3 loop is CASKDGGLQETQYF. CDR3 DNA: TGTGCCAGCAAAGACGGGGGGTTACAAGAGACCCAGTACTTC.

This clonotype was detected only a few times. The chain combines TRBV7-9 with TRBJ2-3; D perhaps matches TRBD2 (5 bases). The germline V gene has CDR1 SEHNR and CDR2 FQNEAQ (reference sequence). The CDR3 sequence is 13 residues long. The V and J ends lost 2 bases and 6 bases respectively, with 9 bases between them. In DNA, the CDR3 is TGTGCCAGCAGCTTAATAGCGAGGGATACGCAGTATTTT. Translation gives CASSLIARDTQYF.

This clonotype was recorded at least ten times. The CDR3 region is CSAYPASGNTDTQYF. The CDR3 bases are TGCAGTGCCTACCCCGCTAGCGGGAACACAGATACGCAGTATTTT. The chain carries TRBV20-1 and TRBJ2-3, with 9 bases fitting TRBD2. Germline assignment: CDR1 DFQATT and CDR2 SNEGSKA (reference sequence). V was clipped by 6 bases and J by 2 bases; unmatched bases: 9. The CDR3 has 15 amino acids.

The chain couples TRBV25-1 to TRBJ2-7; no clear D gene. This CDR3 comprises 9 residues. The germline V gene has CDR1 MGHDK and CDR2 SYGVNS. The V gene lost 7 bases and the J gene lost 2 bases, with 0 bases spanning the gap. The CDR3 nucleotides are TGTGCCAGCACCTACGAGCAGTACTTC. It codes for CASTYEQYF.

This clonotype appeared a few times. The chain has TRBV29-1 and TRBJ1-2, with D unresolved. Germline V gives CDR1 SQVTM, CDR2 ANQGSEA. Trimming stripped 4 bases from V and 6 bases from J, with 6 bases between. CDR3 length: 10 amino acids. The CDR3 DNA is TGCAGCGTTGTGGTCAATGGCTACACCTTC. Translated: CSVVVNGYTF. Looking up the rest from reference TRBV29-1 and TRBJ1-2 gives the full variable domain: SAVISQKPSRDICQRGTSLTIQCQVDSQVTMMFWYRQQPGQSLTLIATANQGSEATYESGFVIDKFPISRPNLTFSTLTVSNMSPEDSSIYLCSVVVNGYTFGSGTRLTVV.

The table lists this clonotype with many counts. V usage is TRBV27 and J usage is TRBJ1-4, with 8 bases aligning to TRBD1. The CDR3 contains 21 residues. The germline V gene encodes CDR1 MNHEY and CDR2 SMNVEV (reference sequence). Unmatched junction bases numbered 18, after V lost 3 bases and J lost 0 bases. The CDR3 region is CASSLQPQGRGLVATNEKLFF. DNA of the CDR3: TGTGCCAGCAGTTTGCAACCCCAGGGCAGGGGGCTGGTCGCAACTAATGAAAAACTGTTTTTT.

A few counts support this clonotype. CDR3 in amino acids: CASSPRENTEAFF. In DNA, the CDR3 is TGTGCCAGCAGCCCTAGAGAGAACACTGAAGCTTTCTTT. This chain links TRBV6-2 or TRBV6-3 with TRBJ1-1; D gene unclear. The germline gives CDR1 MNHEY, CDR2 SVGEGT. Trimming removed 6 bases from V and 1 base from J, with 9 bases in between. The CDR3 loop spans 13 amino acids.

The rearrangement joins TRBV6-2 or TRBV6-3 to TRBJ2-1; the D gene could be TRBD1 or TRBD2 (6 bases each). V lost 4 bases and J lost 8, with 15 bases in between. The CDR3 sequence is 14 residues long. Germline lookup yields CDR1 MNHEY and CDR2 SVGEGT. The CDR3 nucleotides are TGTGCCAGCAGTTGGTTAAGGGGGGCGGATGAGCAGTTCTTC. Translating it yields CASSWLRGADEQFF.

The chain uses TRBV7-2 and TRBJ2-2, with 11 bases that match TRBD2. There are 18 residues in the CDR3. CDR1 is SGHTA, CDR2 FQGNSA, per germline. V was pared by 0 bases and J by 8 bases, with 11 bases of the junction left unmatched. The CDR3 is CASSLAPELAGVRGELFF. CDR3 DNA: TGTGCCAGCAGCTTAGCTCCCGAACTAGCGGGAGTGAGGGGGGAGCTGTTTTTT.

This clonotype was seen a few times. The chain joins TRBV6-5 to TRBJ1-5; 7 bases line up with TRBD1. The junction had 12 bases not matched to a gene; V was cut back by 6 bases and J by 7 bases. This CDR3 has 15 amino acids. CDR1 is MNHEY and CDR2 is SVGAGI in the germline V gene. The CDR3 reads CASRPDRDPGQPQHF. CDR3 DNA: TGTGCCAGCAGACCAGACAGGGACCCTGGGCAGCCCCAGCATTTT.

This clonotype was seen more than once but under ten times. The J gene is TRBJ2-6, the V gene TRBV11-2; D is possibly TRBD2 (5 bases). CDR3 length: 16 amino acids. Trimming removed 5 bases at V and 0 bases at J, with 11 bases between. The germline gives CDR1 SGHAT, CDR2 FQNNGV. The CDR3 DNA sequence: TGTGCCAGCAGCGAGGGTCCCTTCTCTGGGGCCAACGTCCTGACTTTC. The encoded protein is CASSEGPFSGANVLTF.

The rearrangement joins TRBV2 to TRBJ2-1, with D perhaps being TRBD1 or TRBD2 (5 bases each). The V end lost 4 bases, the J end lost 1 base, and 14 bases lay between the germline ends. The CDR3 is 16 amino acids. Germline-derived CDR1 and CDR2 are SNHLY and FYNNEI. The CDR3 here is CASSAGASRSYNEQFF. CDR3 in DNA: TGTGCCAGCAGTGCCGGGGCTAGTCGTTCCTACAATGAGCAGTTCTTC.

The chain carries TRBV4-1 and TRBJ2-1; 7 bases align to TRBD2. This CDR3 is 19 amino acids long. The V segment lost 1 base and the J segment 9 bases; nucleotides outside the gene matches: 21. In germline, CDR1 is MGHRA, CDR2 YSYEKL. The CDR3 sequence is CASSQVAGRRVTARGEQFF. DNA for the CDR3: TGCGCCAGCAGCCAAGTTGCCGGGAGGAGGGTTACGGCTCGCGGTGAGCAGTTCTTC.

This clonotype showed up just a few times. This chain connects TRBV6-6 to TRBJ2-6; maybe TRBD2 (5 bases). Germline V gene data show CDR1 as MNHNY and CDR2 as SVGAGI (reference sequence). CDR3 size: 17 residues. V shed 2 bases and J shed 0 bases, with 11 bases lying between them. Written as DNA, the CDR3 is TGTGCCAGCAGTTACCCCGGGGTTAGCTCTGGGGCCAACGTCCTGACTTTC. This gives the protein CASSYPGVSSGANVLTF.

This clonotype showed up just a few times. The rearrangement joins TRBV29-1 to TRBJ2-1, with no clear D. Per the germline V gene, CDR1 is SQVTM and CDR2 is ANQGSEA. CDR3 length: 12 amino acids. V lost 3 bases to trimming and J lost 4 bases, with 7 bases between them. CDR3 in DNA: TGCAGCGTTGATCGCCTATACAATGAGCAGTTCTTC. It encodes CSVDRLYNEQFF.

The gene calls are TRBV28 and TRBJ2-1, with 8 bases aligning to TRBD2. J gave up 5 bases and V 1 base, and 1 base lay outside the gene matches. The CDR3 length is 14 residues. CDR1 MDHEN and CDR2 SYDVKM come from the germline V gene. The CDR3 region is CASSLSGGDNEQFF. CDR3 DNA sequence: TGTGCCAGCAGTTTATCCGGGGGGGACAATGAGCAGTTCTTC.

V and J are TRBV19 and TRBJ2-7; 7 bases map to TRBD1. Germline V gene sequence: CDR1 LNHDA, CDR2 SQIVND (reference sequence). Trimming at V came to 6 bases and at J to 5 bases, leaving 16 bases not matched to a gene. The CDR3 is 16 amino acids. CDR3 bases: TGTGCCAGTAGCTCCCCGCGGACAGGAACGTACGACGAGCAGTACTTC. Translating it yields CASSSPRTGTYDEQYF.

This clonotype came up many times. The V gene is TRBV18, the J gene TRBJ1-1, with 8 bases lining up with TRBD1. V lost 8 bases and J lost 4; bases outside the gene matches: 9. Germline V gives CDR1 KGHSH, CDR2 LQKENI. The CDR3 has 14 residues. The CDR3, as DNA: TGTGCCAGCGCGCCAACGACAGGGGCCACTGAAGCTTTCTTT. Amino acid sequence: CASAPTTGATEAFF.

The CDR3 is CASSQRPGEQFF. CDR3 coding DNA: TGCGCCAGCAGCCAGCGGCCTGGTGAGCAGTTCTTC. The chain employs TRBV4-1 and TRBJ2-1; no definite D call. The CDR3 has 12 amino acids. The germline CDR1 and CDR2 sequences are MGHRA and YSYEKL. The V gene lost 3 bases and the J gene lost 9 bases, with 9 bases spanning the gap.

The chain recombines TRBV30 with TRBJ2-1; D unclear. V dropped 2 bases and J dropped 1 base, with 12 bases sitting between them. Germline V gene data show CDR1 as GTSNPN and CDR2 as SVGIG (reference sequence). This CDR3 is built from 15 residues. CDR3 nucleotide sequence: TGTGCCTGGAGTATAGACTCCGCTTCCTACAATGAGCAGTTCTTC. It encodes CAWSIDSASYNEQFF.

The genes are TRBV6-1 and TRBJ2-5; 13 bases align to TRBD2. The J segment lost 5 bases and the V segment lost 5 bases, leaving 5 bases of the junction unmatched. The CDR3 is 15 amino acids. Germline CDR1 and CDR2: MNHNS and SASEGT. CDR3 bases: TGTGCCAGCAGTACTAGCGGGAGGGCCGAGGAGACCCAGTACTTC. Protein sequence: CASSTSGRAEETQYF.